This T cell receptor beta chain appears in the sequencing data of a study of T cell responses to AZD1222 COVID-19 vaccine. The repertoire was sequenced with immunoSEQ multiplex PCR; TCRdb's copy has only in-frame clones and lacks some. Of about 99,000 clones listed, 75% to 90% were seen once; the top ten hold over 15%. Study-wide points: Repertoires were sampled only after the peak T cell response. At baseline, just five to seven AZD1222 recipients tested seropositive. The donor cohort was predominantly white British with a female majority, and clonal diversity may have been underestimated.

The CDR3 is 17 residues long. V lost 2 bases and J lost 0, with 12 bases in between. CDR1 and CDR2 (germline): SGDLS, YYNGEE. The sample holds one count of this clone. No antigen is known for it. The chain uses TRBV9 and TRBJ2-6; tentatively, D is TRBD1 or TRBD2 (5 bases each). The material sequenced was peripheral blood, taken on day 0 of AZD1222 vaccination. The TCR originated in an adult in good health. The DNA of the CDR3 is TGTGCCAGCAGCGTGTTCGGGACCAGCTCTGGGGCCAACGTCCTGACTTTC. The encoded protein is CASSVFGTSSGANVLTF.